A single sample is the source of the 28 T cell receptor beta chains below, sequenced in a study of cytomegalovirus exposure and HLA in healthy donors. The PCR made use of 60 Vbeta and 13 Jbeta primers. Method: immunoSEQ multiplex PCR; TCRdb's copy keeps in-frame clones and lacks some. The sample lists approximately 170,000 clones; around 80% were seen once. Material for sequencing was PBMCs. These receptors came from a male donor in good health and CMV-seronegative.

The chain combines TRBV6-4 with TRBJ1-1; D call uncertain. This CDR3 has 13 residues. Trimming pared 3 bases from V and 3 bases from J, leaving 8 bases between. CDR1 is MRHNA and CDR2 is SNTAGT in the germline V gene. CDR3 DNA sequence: TGTGCCAGCAGTGAAGCACCCCACACTGAAGCTTTCTTT. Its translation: CASSEAPHTEAFF.

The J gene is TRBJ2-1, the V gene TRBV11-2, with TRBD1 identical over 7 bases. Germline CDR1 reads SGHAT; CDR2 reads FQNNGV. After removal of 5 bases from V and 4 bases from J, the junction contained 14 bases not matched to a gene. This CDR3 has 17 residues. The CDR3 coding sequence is TGTGCCAGCAGCGAACCTCGGGGACAGATCATATACAATGAGCAGTTCTTC. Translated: CASSEPRGQIIYNEQFF.

The CDR3 DNA reads as TGCGCCAGCAGCTACAACTACTTGGGACAGGGCAACATATATTTT. Encoded protein: CASSYNYLGQGNIYF. The chain combines TRBV5-1 with TRBJ1-3; the match to TRBD1 covers 9 bases. CDR3 size: 15 residues. After removal of 3 bases from V and 12 bases from J, the junction contained 13 bases not matched to a gene. Germline CDR1 SGHRS, CDR2 YFSETQ.

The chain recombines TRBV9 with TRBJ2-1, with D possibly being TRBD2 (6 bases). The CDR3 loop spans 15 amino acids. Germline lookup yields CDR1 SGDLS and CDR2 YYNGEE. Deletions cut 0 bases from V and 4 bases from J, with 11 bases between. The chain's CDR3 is CASSVGASVYNEQFF. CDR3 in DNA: TGTGCCAGCAGCGTAGGGGCTAGCGTATACAATGAGCAGTTCTTC.

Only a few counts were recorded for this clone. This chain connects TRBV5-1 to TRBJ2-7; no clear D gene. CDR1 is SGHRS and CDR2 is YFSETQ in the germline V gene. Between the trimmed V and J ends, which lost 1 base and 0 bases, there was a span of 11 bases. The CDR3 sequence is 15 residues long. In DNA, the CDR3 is TGCGCCAGCAGCTTGATAGTATCGAACTCCTACGAGCAGTACTTC. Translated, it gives CASSLIVSNSYEQYF.

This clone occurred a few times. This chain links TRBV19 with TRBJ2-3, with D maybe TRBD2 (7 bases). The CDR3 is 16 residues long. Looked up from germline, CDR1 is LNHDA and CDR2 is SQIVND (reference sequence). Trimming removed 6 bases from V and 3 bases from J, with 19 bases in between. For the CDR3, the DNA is TGTGCCAGTAGGAGAAAAGGGGGGGCCGGGACAGATACGCAGTATTTT. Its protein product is CASRRKGGAGTDTQYF.

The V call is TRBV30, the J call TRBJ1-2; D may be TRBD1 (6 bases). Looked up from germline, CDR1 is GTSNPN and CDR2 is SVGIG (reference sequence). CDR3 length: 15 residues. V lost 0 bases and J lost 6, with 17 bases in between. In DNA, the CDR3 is TGTGCCTGGAGTGTAAACAACAGGGCGCACGATGGCTACACCTTC. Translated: CAWSVNNRAHDGYTF. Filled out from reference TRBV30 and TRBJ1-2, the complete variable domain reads SQTIHQWPATLVQPVGSPLSLECTVEGTSNPNLYWYRQAAGRGLQLLFYSVGIGQISSEVPQNLSASRPQDRQFILSSKKLLLSDSGFYLCAWSVNNRAHDGYTFGSGTRLTVV.

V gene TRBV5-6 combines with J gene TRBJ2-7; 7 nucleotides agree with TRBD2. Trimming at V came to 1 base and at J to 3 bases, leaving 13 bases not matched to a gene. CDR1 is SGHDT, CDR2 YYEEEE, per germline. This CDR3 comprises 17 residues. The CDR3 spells CASSLNFQRGGDYEQYF. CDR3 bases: TGTGCCAGCAGCTTGAATTTCCAGCGGGGTGGAGACTACGAGCAGTACTTC.

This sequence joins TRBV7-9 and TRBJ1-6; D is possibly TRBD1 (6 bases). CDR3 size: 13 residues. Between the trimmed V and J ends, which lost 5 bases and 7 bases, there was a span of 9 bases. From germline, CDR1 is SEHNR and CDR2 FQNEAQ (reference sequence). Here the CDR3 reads CASSTQGNSPLHF. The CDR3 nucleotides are TGTGCCAGCAGCACGCAGGGGAATTCACCCCTCCACTTT.

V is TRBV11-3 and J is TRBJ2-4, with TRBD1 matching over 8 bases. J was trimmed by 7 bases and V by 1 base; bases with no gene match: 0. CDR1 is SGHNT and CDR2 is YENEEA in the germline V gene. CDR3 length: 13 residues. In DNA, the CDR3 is TGTGCCAGCAGCTTAGGACAGGGGAACATTCAGTACTTC. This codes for CASSLGQGNIQYF.

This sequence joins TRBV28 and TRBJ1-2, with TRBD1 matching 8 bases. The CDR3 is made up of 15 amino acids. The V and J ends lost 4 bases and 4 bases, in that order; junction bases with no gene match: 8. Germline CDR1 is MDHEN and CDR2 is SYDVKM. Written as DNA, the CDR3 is TGTGCCAGCAGTTCTGGACAGGGAATAAGCTATGGCTACACCTTC. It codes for CASSSGQGISYGYTF.

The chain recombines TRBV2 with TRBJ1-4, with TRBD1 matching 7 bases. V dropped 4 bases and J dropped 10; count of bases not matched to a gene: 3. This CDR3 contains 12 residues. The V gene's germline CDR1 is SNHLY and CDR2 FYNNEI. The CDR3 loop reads CASSVQGPKLFF. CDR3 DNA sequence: TGTGCCAGCAGTGTACAGGGGCCAAAACTGTTTTTT.

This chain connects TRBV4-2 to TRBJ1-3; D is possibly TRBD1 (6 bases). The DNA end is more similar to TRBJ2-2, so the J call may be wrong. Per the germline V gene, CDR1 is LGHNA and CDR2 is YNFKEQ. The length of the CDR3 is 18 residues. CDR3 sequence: CASSQAGLRGQNTGELFF. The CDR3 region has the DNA TGTGCCAGCAGCCAAGCGGGCCTTAGGGGACAGAACACCGGGGAGCTGTTTTTT.

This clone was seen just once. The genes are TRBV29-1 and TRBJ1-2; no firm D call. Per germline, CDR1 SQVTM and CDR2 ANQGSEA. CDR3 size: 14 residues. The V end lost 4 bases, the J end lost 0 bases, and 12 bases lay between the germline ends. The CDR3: CSVGPRAANYGYTF. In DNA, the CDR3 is TGCAGCGTTGGTCCGAGGGCCGCTAACTATGGCTACACCTTC.

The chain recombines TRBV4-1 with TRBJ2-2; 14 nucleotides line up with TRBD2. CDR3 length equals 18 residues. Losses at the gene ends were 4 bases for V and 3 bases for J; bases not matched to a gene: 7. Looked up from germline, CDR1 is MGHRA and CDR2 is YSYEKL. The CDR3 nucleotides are TGCGCCAGCAGCCGAGGGACTAGCGGGGGTATGGACACCGGGGAGCTGTTTTTT. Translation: CASSRGTSGGMDTGELFF.

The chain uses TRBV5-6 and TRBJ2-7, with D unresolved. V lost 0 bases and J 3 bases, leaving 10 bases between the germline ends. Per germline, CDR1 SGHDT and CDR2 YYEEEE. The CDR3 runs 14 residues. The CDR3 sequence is CASSLAGRFYEQYF. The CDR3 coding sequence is TGTGCCAGCAGCTTGGCCGGCAGGTTCTACGAGCAGTACTTC. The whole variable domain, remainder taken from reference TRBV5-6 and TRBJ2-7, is DAGVTQSPTHLIKTRGQQVTLRCSPKSGHDTVSWYQQALGQGPQFIFQYYEEEERQRGNFPDRFSGHQFPNYSSELNVNALLLGDSALYLCASSLAGRFYEQYFGPGTRLTVT.

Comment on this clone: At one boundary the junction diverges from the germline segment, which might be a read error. The CDR3: CASSSRDGGPSNYGYIF. The CDR3 region has the DNA TGTGCCAGCAGCTCGCGGGACGGCGGGCCCTCTAACTATGGCTACATCTTC. The chain links TRBV27 to TRBJ1-2; weak D call: TRBD1 (5 bases). CDR1 is MNHEY and CDR2 is SMNVEV in the germline V gene (reference sequence). The CDR3 covers 17 residues.

The CDR3 sequence: CASSSGVGTEAFF. CDR3 DNA: TGTGCCAGCAGTTCCGGGGTTGGCACTGAAGCTTTCTTT. The rearrangement links TRBV6-1 to TRBJ1-1; D not certain. Germline CDR1 and CDR2: MNHNS and SASEGT. Trimming pared 5 bases from V and 4 bases from J, leaving 11 bases between. This CDR3 contains 13 residues.

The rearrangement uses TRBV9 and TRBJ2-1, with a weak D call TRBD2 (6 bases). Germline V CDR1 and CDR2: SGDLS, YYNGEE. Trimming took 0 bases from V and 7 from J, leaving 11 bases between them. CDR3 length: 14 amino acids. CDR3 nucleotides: TGTGCCAGCAGCGTAGGGGTGGAGGGAAATGAGCAGTTCTTC. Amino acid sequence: CASSVGVEGNEQFF.

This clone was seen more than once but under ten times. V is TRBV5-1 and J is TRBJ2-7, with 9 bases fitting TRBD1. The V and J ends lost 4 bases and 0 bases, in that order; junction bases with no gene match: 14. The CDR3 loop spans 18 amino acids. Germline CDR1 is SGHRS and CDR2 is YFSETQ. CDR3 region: CASSQPGQGTSYSYEQYF. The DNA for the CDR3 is TGCGCCAGCAGCCAACCGGGACAGGGAACCAGTTACTCCTACGAGCAGTACTTC.

CDR3: CASSFLTGALNTGELFF. In DNA form, the CDR3 reads TGTGCCAGCAGTTTTCTGACCGGAGCTTTGAACACCGGGGAGCTGTTTTTT. This rearrangement joins TRBV28 to TRBJ2-2; no firm D call. The CDR3 covers 17 residues. V was shortened by 3 bases and J by 1 base, with 15 bases between the two germline ends. The germline CDR1 and CDR2 sequences are MDHEN and SYDVKM.

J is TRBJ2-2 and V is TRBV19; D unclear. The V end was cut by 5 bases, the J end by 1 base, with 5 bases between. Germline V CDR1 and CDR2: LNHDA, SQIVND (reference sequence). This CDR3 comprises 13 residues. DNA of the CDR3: TGTGCCAGTAGTCCACAGAACACCGGGGAGCTGTTTTTT. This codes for CASSPQNTGELFF.

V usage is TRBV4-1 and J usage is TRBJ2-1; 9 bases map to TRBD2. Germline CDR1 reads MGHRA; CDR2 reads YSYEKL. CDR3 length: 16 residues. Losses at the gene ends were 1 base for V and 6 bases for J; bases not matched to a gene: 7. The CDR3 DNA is TGCGCCAGCAGCCAAGTCCGCCTAGCGGGGAGCAATGAGCAGTTCTTC. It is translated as CASSQVRLAGSNEQFF.

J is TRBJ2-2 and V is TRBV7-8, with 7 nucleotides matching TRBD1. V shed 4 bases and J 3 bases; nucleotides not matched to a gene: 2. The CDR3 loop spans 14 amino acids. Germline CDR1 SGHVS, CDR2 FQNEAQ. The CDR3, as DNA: TGTGCCAGCAGCTCCGACAGGGACACCGGGGAGCTGTTTTTT. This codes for CASSSDRDTGELFF. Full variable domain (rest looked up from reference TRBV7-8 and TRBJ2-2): GAGVSQSPRYKVAKRGQDVALRCDPISGHVSLFWYQQALGQGPEFLTYFQNEAQLDKSGLPSDRFFAERPEGSVSTLKIQRTQQEDSAVYLCASSSDRDTGELFFGEGSRLTVL.

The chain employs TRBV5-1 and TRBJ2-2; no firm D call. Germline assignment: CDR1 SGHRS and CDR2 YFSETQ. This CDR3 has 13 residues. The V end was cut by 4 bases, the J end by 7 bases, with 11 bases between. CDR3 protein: CASSPSTVGELFF. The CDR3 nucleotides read TGCGCCAGCAGCCCGTCTACGGTCGGGGAGCTGTTTTTT.

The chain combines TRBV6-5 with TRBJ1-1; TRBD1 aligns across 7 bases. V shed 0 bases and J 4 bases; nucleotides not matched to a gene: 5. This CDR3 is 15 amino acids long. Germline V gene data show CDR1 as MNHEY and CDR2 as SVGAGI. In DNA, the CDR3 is TGTGCCAGCAGTTACTCGAATGCAGGGGGCACTGAAGCTTTCTTT. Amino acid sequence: CASSYSNAGGTEAFF.

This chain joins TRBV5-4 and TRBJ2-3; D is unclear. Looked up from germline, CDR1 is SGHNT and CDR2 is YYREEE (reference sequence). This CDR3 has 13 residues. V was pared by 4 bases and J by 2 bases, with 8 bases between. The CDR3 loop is CASSQDYTDTQYF. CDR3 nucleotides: TGTGCCAGCAGCCAGGATTACACAGATACGCAGTATTTT.

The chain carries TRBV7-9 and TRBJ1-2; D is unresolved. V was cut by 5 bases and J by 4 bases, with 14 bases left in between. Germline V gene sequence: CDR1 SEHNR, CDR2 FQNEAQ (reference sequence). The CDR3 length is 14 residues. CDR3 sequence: CASSPVPTIYGYTF. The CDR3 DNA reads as TGTGCCAGCAGCCCGGTTCCCACGATCTATGGCTACACCTTC.